This T cell receptor (beta chain) was found in a study of T cell changes during pregnancy in multiple sclerosis. Repertoires were generated with immunoSEQ multiplex PCR, while TCRdb's copy carries only in-frame clones and drops some. The data contain about 45,000 clones, roughly 90% of them singletons. The CDR3 consists of 17 residues. V was clipped by 4 bases and J by 3 bases; unmatched bases: 7. Germline CDR1 reads MDHEN; CDR2 reads SYDVKM. The clonotype was recovered from a female donor with multiple sclerosis, enrolled in a pregnancy study. The rearrangement joins TRBV28 to TRBJ1-3, with TRBD1 matching over 12 bases. The sequencing here drew on CD4+ T cells from peripheral blood mononuclear cells, taken before pregnancy. CDR3 loop: CASSSGTGGAIGNTIYF. CDR3 sequence (DNA): TGTGCCAGCAGTTCCGGGACAGGGGGCGCGATTGGAAACACCATATATTTT.